A selection of T cell receptor beta chains follows, all from one sample in a study of T cells in narcolepsy. Sequencing was performed with immunoSEQ multiplex PCR; in TCRdb, only in-frame clones are kept and a portion is missing. The sample yields approximately 28,000 clones, 75% to 85% seen once. The source material was CD45RA- memory CD4+ T cells from PBMCs. The receptors come from a human donor with narcolepsy. Each CDR3 is given with its conserved first and last residue. D genes are given only for firm matches. Size is omitted from some rows. Given values are once, few, many or a class for expanded clones.

D gene: TRBD2
J gene: TRBJ2-7
V gene: TRBV11-3
clone size: -
CDR3 protein: CASSLILAGTSSYEQYF
CDR3 DNA: TGTGCCAGCAGCTTAATACTAGCGGGGACAAGCTCCTACGAGCAGTACTTC

D gene: -
J gene: TRBJ2-5
V gene: TRBV7-9
clone size: -
CDR3 protein: CASSNVVGATYQETQYF
CDR3 DNA: TGTGCCAGCAGCAATGTGGTGGGGGCTACCTACCAAGAGACCCAGTACTTC

D gene: -
J gene: TRBJ2-5
V gene: TRBV5-1
clone size: -
CDR3 protein: CASSLLAGIQETQYF
CDR3 DNA: TGCGCCAGCAGCTTGTTGGCGGGGATCCAAGAGACCCAGTACTTC

D gene: TRBD1
J gene: TRBJ1-1
V gene: TRBV4-2
clone size: -
CDR3 protein: CASSRTGWTEAFF
CDR3 DNA: TGTGCCAGCAGCCGGACAGGGTGGACTGAAGCTTTCTTT

D gene: TRBD1
J gene: TRBJ1-1
V gene: TRBV11-2
clone size: -
CDR3 protein: CASSFPGQGAEAFF
CDR3 DNA: TGTGCCAGCAGCTTTCCGGGACAGGGTGCTGAAGCTTTCTTT

D gene: TRBD1
J gene: TRBJ1-2
V gene: TRBV27
clone size: few
CDR3 protein: CASSGTGGPYGYTF
CDR3 DNA: TGTGCCAGCTCAGGGACAGGGGGACCCTATGGCTACACCTTC

D gene: -
J gene: TRBJ1-2
V gene: TRBV4-2
clone size: -
CDR3 protein: CASSQDDPGRGYGYTF
CDR3 DNA: TGTGCCAGCAGCCAAGATGACCCTGGGCGTGGCTATGGCTACACCTTC

D gene: TRBD2
J gene: TRBJ2-5
V gene: TRBV27
clone size: -
CDR3 protein: CASSGRLAGGHKTQYF
CDR3 DNA: TGTGCCAGCAGTGGAAGACTAGCGGGGGGCCACAAGACCCAGTACTTC

D gene: -
J gene: TRBJ2-6
V gene: TRBV7-8
clone size: -
CDR3 protein: CASSYPGLDLSGANVLTF
CDR3 DNA: TGTGCCAGCAGCTATCCGGGACTGGATCTCTCTGGGGCCAACGTCCTGACTTTC

D gene: -
J gene: TRBJ2-6
V gene: TRBV9
clone size: -
CDR3 protein: CASSVATRAGANVLTF
CDR3 DNA: TGTGCCAGCAGCGTGGCCACTAGAGCTGGGGCCAACGTCCTGACTTTC

D gene: -
J gene: TRBJ1-1
V gene: TRBV10-1
clone size: -
CDR3 protein: CASSGNRATEAFF
CDR3 DNA: TGCGCCAGCAGTGGCAACAGGGCAACTGAAGCTTTCTTT